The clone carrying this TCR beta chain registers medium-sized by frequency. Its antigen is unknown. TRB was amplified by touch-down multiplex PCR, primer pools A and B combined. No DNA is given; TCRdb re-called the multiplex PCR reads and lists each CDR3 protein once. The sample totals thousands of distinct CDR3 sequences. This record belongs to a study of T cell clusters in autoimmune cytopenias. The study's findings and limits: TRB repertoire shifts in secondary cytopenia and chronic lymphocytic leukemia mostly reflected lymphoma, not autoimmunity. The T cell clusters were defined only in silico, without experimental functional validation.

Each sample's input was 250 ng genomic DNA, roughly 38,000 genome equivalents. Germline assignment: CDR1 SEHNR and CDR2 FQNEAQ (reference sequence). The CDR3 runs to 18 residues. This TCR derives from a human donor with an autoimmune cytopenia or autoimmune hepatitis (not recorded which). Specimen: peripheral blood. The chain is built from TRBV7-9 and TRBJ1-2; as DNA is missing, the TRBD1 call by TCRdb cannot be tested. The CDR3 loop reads CASSPPDGTRPSFYGYTF.